This T cell receptor (beta chain) is drawn from a study of control samples from healthy donors and cancer patients. The data were produced by immunoSEQ multiplex PCR, yet TCRdb's version contains in-frame clones alone and is incomplete. The sample yields 100,000 to 150,000 clones, roughly 92% seen once. V lost 6 bases and J 0 bases, leaving 12 bases between the germline ends. CDR1 and CDR2 (germline): SGHAT, FQNNGV. The CDR3 has 15 residues. The V and J genes are TRBV11-2 and TRBJ1-3; D not resolved. This TCR was recovered from a man at least 80 years old with head and neck cancer. Sequences were obtained from PBMCs. CDR3 sequence reads: CASSRVGLSGNTIYF. The CDR3 DNA sequence: TGTGCCAGCAGTCGGGTCGGGCTCTCTGGAAACACCATATATTTT.